This T cell receptor beta chain was obtained from a study of regulatory T cells in long-lasting Graves disease. This clonotype was seen a handful of times. This may come from a read error, since a much larger clone is one base off. Described time point: newly diagnosed GD, antithyroid drugs for less than 3 months. Extracted RNA from PBMCs served as the source of the TCR library. The germline V and J ends were trimmed by 2 bases and 9 bases, with 23 bases remaining between them. CDR1 and CDR2 (germline): SGHTA, FQGTGA. The CDR3 covers 17 residues. Sequencing libraries for TCR beta were prepared with iRepertoire HTBI primers and Arm-PCR of CDR3 regions. Via MiXCR, TCRdb re-called the multiplex PCR reads, giving one row per CDR3 protein. The repertoire holds under 400,000 distinct CDR3 sequences, with about a sixth as singletons. The sample was also linked to a second study, of T cells in Graves' hyperthyroidism and ophthalmopathy.

The V gene is TRBV7-3, the J gene TRBJ2-1, with TRBD2 as a possible D gene (6 bases). The specimen was peripheral blood mononuclear cells (PBMCs), collected at new diagnosis, from a patient treated with antithyroid drugs. The clonotype comes from a man between 40 and 49 years old with Graves disease. CDR3 region: CASSLDSSGSPNIEQFF. In DNA form, the CDR3 reads TGTGCCAGCAGCTTAGATAGTAGCGGCTCCCCCAACATTGAGCAGTTCTTC.